The clone carrying this T cell receptor (beta chain) came up a few times. In the source study's methods: Nucleated cell number was recorded as an estimate derived from reference gene primer amplification. Clones were sequenced by immunoSEQ multiplex PCR, and TCRdb holds only the in-frame ones, with some missing. The V and J calls and the clone size are those of that table, but D and trimming were determined from the DNA. The sample yields 75,000 to 95,000 clones, about four fifths seen once. The data are from a study of blood T cell repertoires in COVID-19. About the study: Donors in the United States, Italy and Spain gave samples during acute or convalescent COVID-19.

Germline assignment: CDR1 LGHNA and CDR2 YSLEER. V lost 0 bases to trimming and J lost 6 bases; unmatched junction nucleotides: 7. The CDR3 consists of 17 residues. The specimen was peripheral blood. V gene TRBV4-3 combines with J gene TRBJ2-7; 14 bases align to TRBD2. The sequence was collected from a woman of 80 years or more with active or convalescent COVID-19. The CDR3 sequence is CASSQDWGGTSGSEQYF. As DNA, the CDR3 is TGCGCCAGCAGCCAAGATTGGGGGGGGACTAGCGGGAGCGAGCAGTACTTC.